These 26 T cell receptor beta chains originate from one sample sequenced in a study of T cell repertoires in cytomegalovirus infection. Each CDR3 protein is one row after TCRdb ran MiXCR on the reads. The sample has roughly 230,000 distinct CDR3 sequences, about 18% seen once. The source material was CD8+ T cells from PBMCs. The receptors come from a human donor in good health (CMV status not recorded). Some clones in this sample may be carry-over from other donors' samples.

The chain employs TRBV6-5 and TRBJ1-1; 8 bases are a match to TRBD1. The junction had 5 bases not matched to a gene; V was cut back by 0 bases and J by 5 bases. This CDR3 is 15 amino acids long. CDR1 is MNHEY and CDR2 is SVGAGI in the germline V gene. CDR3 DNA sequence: TGTGCCAGCAGTTACTCGACAACAGGGGGGACTGAAGCTTTCTTT. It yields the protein CASSYSTTGGTEAFF.

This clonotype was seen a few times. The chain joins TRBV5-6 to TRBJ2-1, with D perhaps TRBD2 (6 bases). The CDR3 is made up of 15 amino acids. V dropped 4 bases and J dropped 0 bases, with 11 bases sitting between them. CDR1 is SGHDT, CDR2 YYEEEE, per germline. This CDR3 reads CASSGGSPSYNEQFF. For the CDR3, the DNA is TGTGCCAGCAGCGGAGGGTCCCCCTCCTACAATGAGCAGTTCTTC.

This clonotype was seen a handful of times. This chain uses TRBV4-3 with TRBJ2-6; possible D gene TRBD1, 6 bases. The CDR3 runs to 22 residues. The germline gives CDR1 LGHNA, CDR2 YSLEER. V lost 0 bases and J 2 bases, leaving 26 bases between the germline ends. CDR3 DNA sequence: TGCGCCAGCAGCCAAGAAGTTGGTAGTACAGGGTGGATTACTGCTGGGGCCAACGTCCTGACTTTC. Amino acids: CASSQEVGSTGWITAGANVLTF.

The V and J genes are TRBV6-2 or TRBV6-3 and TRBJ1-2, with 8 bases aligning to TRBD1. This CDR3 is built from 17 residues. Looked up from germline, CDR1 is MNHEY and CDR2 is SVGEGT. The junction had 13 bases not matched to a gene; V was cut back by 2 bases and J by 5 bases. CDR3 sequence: CASSYTAGGTDVYGYTF. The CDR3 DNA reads TGTGCCAGCAGTTACACGGCAGGGGGCACCGACGTATATGGCTACACCTTC.

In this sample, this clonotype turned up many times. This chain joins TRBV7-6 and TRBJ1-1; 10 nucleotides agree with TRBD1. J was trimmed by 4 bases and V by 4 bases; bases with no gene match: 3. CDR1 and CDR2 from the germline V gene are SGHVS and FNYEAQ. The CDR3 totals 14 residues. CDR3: CASSSGQGITEAFF. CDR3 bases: TGTGCCAGCAGCTCGGGACAGGGGATCACTGAAGCTTTCTTT.

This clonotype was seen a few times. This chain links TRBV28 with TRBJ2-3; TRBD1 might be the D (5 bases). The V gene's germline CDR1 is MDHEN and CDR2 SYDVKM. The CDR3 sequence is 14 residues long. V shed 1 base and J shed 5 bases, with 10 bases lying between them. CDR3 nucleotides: TGTGCCAGCAGTTTATCCGACACAGGAGATACGCAGTATTTT. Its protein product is CASSLSDTGDTQYF.

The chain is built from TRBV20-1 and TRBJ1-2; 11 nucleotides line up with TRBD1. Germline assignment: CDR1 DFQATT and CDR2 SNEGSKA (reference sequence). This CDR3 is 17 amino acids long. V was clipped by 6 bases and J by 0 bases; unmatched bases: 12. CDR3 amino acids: CSATAQDRGLSNYGYTF. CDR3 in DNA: TGCAGTGCCACGGCTCAGGACAGGGGGCTCTCTAACTATGGCTACACCTTC.

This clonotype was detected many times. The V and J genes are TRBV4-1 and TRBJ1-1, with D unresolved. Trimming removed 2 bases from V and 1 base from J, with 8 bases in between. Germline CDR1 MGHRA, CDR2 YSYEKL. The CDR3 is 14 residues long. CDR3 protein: CASSQSPGNTEAFF. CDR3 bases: TGCGCCAGCAGCCAATCACCTGGGAACACTGAAGCTTTCTTT.

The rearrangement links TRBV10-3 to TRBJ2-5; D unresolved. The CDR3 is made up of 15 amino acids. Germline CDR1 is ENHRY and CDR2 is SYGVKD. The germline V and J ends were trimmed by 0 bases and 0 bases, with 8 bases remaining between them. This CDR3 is CAISESIRNQETQYF. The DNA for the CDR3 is TGTGCCATCAGTGAGTCGATCAGGAACCAAGAGACCCAGTACTTC.

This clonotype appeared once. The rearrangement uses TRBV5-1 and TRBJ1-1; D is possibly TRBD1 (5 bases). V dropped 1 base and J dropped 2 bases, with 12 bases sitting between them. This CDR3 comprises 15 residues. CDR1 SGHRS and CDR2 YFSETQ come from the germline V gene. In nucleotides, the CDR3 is TGCGCCAGCAGCTTGACCTGGGGCTTAAACACTGAAGCTTTCTTT. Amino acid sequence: CASSLTWGLNTEAFF.

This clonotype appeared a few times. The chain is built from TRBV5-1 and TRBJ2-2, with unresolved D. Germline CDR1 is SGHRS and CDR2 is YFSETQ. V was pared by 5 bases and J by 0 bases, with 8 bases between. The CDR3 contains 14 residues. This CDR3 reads CASSTSPNTGELFF. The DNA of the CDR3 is TGCGCCAGCAGTACGTCCCCGAACACCGGGGAGCTGTTTTTT.

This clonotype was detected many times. CDR3 protein: CASRPQDRATNYGYTF. The CDR3 nucleotides read TGTGCCAGCAGACCCCAAGACAGGGCGACTAACTATGGCTACACCTTC. V gene TRBV6-2 or TRBV6-3 combines with J gene TRBJ1-2, with 7 bases identical to TRBD1. The CDR3 has 16 residues. The junction had 10 bases not matched to a gene; V was cut back by 6 bases and J by 0 bases. Germline V gene data show CDR1 as MNHEY and CDR2 as SVGEGT.

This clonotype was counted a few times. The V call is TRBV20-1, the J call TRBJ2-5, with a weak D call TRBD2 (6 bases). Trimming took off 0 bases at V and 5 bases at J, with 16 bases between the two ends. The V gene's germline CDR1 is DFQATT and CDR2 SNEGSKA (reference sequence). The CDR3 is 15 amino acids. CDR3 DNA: TGCAGTGCTAGAGATTCAGGAGGGTCCCACGAGACCCAGTACTTC. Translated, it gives CSARDSGGSHETQYF.

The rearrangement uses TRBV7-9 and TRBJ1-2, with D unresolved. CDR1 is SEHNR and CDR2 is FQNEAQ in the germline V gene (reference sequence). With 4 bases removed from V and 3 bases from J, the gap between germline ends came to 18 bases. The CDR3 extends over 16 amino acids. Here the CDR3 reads CASSSSIREVDYGYTF. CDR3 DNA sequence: TGTGCCAGCAGCTCCTCGATTAGGGAGGTAGACTATGGCTACACCTTC.

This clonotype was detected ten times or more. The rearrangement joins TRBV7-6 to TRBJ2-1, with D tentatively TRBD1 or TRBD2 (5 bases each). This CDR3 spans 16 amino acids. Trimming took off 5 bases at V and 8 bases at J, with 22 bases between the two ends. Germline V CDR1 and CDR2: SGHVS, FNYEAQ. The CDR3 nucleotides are TGTGCCAGCAGCGATACTTACCGGGGCCCTAAGGATGAGCAGTTCTTC. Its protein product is CASSDTYRGPKDEQFF.

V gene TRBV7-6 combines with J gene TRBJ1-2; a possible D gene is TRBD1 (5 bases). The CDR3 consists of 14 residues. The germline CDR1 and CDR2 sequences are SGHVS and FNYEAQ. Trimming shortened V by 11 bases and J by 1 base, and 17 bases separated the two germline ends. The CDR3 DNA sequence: TGTGCCGCAGGGCCCGTGGCTGATAACTATGGCTACACCTTC. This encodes CAAGPVADNYGYTF. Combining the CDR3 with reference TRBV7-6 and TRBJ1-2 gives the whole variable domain GAGVSQSPRYKVTKRGQDVALRCDPISGHVSLYWYRQALGQGPEFLTYFNYEAQQDKSGLPNDRFSAERPEGSISTLTIQRTEQRDSAMYRCAAGPVADNYGYTFGSGTRLTVV.

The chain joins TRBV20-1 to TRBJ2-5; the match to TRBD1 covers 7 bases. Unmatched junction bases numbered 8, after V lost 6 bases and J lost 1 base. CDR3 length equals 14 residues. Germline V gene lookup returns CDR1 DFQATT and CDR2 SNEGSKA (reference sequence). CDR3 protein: CSATGQVVQETQYF. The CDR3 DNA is TGCAGTGCCACCGGACAGGTCGTCCAAGAGACCCAGTACTTC.

The CDR3 sequence: CASSHGTGESTEAFF. The CDR3 DNA sequence: TGTGCCAGCAGTCACGGGACAGGGGAGAGCACTGAAGCTTTCTTT. V is TRBV28 and J is TRBJ1-1; 10 bases line up with TRBD1. Germline assignment: CDR1 MDHEN and CDR2 SYDVKM. The junction had 7 bases not matched to a gene; V was cut back by 5 bases and J by 4 bases. The CDR3 is 15 residues long.

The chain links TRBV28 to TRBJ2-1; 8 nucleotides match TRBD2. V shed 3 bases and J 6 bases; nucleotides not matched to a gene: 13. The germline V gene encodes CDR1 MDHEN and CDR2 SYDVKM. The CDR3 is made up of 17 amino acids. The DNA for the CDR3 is TGTGCCAGCAGTTTTCCTTCCTCAGGTAGCGGGATCAATGAGCAGTTCTTC. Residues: CASSFPSSGSGINEQFF. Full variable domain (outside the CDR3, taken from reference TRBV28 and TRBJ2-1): DVKVTQSSRYLVKRTGEKVFLECVQDMDHENMFWYRQDPGLGLRLIYFSYDVKMKEKGDIPEGYSVSREKKERFSLILESASTNQTSMYLCASSFPSSGSGINEQFFGPGTRLTVL.

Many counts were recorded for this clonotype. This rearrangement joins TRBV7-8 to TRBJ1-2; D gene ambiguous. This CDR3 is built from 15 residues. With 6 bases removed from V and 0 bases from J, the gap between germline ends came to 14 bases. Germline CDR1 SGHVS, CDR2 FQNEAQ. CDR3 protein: CASRPGRLANYGYTF. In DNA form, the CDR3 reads TGTGCCAGCAGACCCGGACGTCTAGCTAACTATGGCTACACCTTC.

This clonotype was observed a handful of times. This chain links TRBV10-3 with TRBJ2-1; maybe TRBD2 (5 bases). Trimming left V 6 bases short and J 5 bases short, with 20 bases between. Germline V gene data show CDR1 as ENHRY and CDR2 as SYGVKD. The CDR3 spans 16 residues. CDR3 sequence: CAIRNPTDGVHNEQFF. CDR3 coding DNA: TGTGCCATCAGAAACCCCACCGACGGGGTCCACAATGAGCAGTTCTTC.

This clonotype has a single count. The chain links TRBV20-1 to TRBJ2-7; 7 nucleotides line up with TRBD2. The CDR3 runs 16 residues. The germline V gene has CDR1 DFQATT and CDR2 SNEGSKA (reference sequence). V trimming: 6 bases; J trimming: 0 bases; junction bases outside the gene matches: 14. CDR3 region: CSARHVERGYSYEQYF. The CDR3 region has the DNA TGCAGTGCGCGACATGTGGAGCGGGGCTACTCCTACGAGCAGTACTTC.

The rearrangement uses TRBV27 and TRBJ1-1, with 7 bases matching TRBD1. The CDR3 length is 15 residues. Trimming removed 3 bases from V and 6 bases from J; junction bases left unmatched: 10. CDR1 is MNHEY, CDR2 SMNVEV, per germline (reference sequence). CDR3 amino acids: CASSLAGGVGAEAFF. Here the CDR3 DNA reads TGTGCCAGCAGTTTGGCAGGGGGGGTTGGCGCTGAAGCTTTCTTT.

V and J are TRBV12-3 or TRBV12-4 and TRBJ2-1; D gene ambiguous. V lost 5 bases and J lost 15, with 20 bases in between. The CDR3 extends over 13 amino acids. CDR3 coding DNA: TGTGCCAGCAGTGGACCGGGCCCCCCTTCGTGGTTCTTC. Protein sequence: CASSGPGPPSWFF.

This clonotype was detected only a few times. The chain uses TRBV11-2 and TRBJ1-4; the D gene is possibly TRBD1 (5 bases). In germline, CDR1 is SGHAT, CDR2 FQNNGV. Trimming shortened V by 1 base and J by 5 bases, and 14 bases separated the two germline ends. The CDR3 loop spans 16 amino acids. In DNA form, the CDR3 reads TGTGCCAGCAGCTTAGGAAGACAGTCCTCGAATGAAAAACTGTTTTTT. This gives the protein CASSLGRQSSNEKLFF.

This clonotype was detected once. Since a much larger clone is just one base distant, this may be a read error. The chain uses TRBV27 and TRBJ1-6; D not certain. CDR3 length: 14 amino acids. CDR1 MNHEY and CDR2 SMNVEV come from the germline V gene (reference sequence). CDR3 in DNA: TGTGCCAGCAGCGACCGGACGGTCAATTTACCCCTCCACTTT. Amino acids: CASSDRTVNLPLHF.